This T cell receptor (beta chain) is from a study of shared clonotypes between healthy human individuals. Study details: Donors had three CD4 naive, three CD4 memory, two CD8 naive and one CD8 memory plate apiece.

Worth noting for this clone: The antigen is not known.

This table comes from immunoSEQ multiplex PCR, and its TCRdb copy is limited to in-frame clones, with some not included. Among about 2.2 million clones listed, roughly 93% were seen once. Germline-derived CDR1 and CDR2 are SGDLS and YYNGEE. V shed 0 bases and J 5 bases; nucleotides not matched to a gene: 5. This CDR3 is built from 15 residues. Naive CD8 cells lacked CD45RO, underwent positive selection for CCR7 and left out terminally differentiated effector memory CD45RA+ cells. Each sample came from a Caucasian adult donor living in Nashville, Tennessee. The study, taken as a whole, reports: Richness estimates generally favored naive over memory subsets. Generation of non-shared clonotypes was less probable than generation of clonotypes shared by all four donors.

This chain links TRBV9 with TRBJ2-3, with TRBD2 matching over 8 bases. The sample taken for sequencing was naive CD8+ T cells from PBMCs. The sequence was obtained from a man aged 18 to 30 in good health. Some clones in this sample may be carry-over from other donors' samples. CDR3 in DNA: TGTGCCAGCAGCGTAGAAGGGACTAGAGAAGATACGCAGTATTTT. This gives the protein CASSVEGTREDTQYF.